This T cell receptor beta chain is drawn from a study of blood T cells in healthy people across ages. CDR3 size: 16 residues. V dropped 5 bases and J dropped 4; count of bases not matched to a gene: 8. The germline gives CDR1 MNHNY, CDR2 SVGAGI (reference sequence). Primed by a sample-barcoded 5' primer and a J-beta primer mix, a second PCR proceeded for 7 to 11 cycles. Each cDNA was tagged by a template-switch adaptor containing 12 random nucleotides. One entry per CDR3 protein, called by TCRdb with MiXCR from the 5' RACE reads. Among approximately 1.5 million distinct CDR3 sequences, around 35% were seen once, and the ten largest hold about 10%. Many counts were recorded for this clonotype. Antigen unknown. Findings of the study overall: Diversity of TCR beta correlated strongly with naive T cell percentage.

The genes are TRBV6-6 and TRBJ2-5, with 12 nucleotides matching TRBD2. Sequences were obtained from blood. The clonotype originates from a woman aged 30 to 39 in good health. This CDR3 reads CASSDASGGAGETQYF. CDR3 coding DNA: TGTGCCAGCAGTGACGCTAGCGGGGGGGCCGGAGAGACCCAGTACTTC.